This is a list of T cell receptor beta chains from one sample in a study of CD8 T cells in ankylosing spondylitis. Each CDR3 protein is one row after TCRdb ran MiXCR on the 5' RACE reads. The sample lists about 160,000 distinct CDR3 sequences, around 43% occurring once. The specimen sequenced was synovial fluid, either unsorted or a sorted T cell fraction (not recorded which). The receptors originated from a male donor with ankylosing spondylitis. Each CDR3 is given without its conserved first and last residue. Each record gives: D gene, J gene, V gene, CDR3 protein. D genes are given only for firm matches.

>-|TRBJ2-3|TRBV27
ASSTTGRSTDTQY
>TRBD2|TRBJ2-1|TRBV5-1
ASRTSGGNEQF
>-|TRBJ2-3|TRBV4-3
ASSPTRWAREDTQY
>-|TRBJ2-7|TRBV7-3
ASSLGLGSSYEQY
>-|TRBJ2-7|TRBV2
ASSEGDAGFYEQY
>TRBD1|TRBJ1-1|TRBV20-1
SASYRGVTEAF
>-|TRBJ2-7|TRBV9
ASSASGSYSYEQY
>-|TRBJ2-5|TRBV5-1
ASSIPVYRQETQY
>TRBD1|TRBJ1-5|TRBV7-3
ASSLQGINQPQH
>-|TRBJ2-1|TRBV4-1
ASSQDFPAREQF
>-|TRBJ2-5|TRBV7-9
ASSLGTGGQETQY
>-|TRBJ2-5|TRBV5-1
ASSLDAAWEETQY
>-|TRBJ2-2|TRBV4-3
ASSRTLTGELF
>-|TRBJ1-1|TRBV27
ASSLLPVGGGLGAF
>-|TRBJ2-2|TRBV11-1
ASSLGPVLANTGELF
>-|TRBJ1-6|TRBV20-1
SIRGYSPLH
>TRBD2|TRBJ2-1|TRBV28
ASRSPGLAVYNEQF
>TRBD1|TRBJ1-1|TRBV7-9
ASSSWTGGYTEAF
>-|TRBJ1-4|TRBV9
ASSIRTGTANEKLF
>-|TRBJ2-1|TRBV11-2
ASSSPRSYNEQF
>-|TRBJ1-1|TRBV5-5
ASRPYWNTEAF
>-|TRBJ1-2|TRBV15
ATSRGWRDGYT
>-|TRBJ1-2|TRBV20-1
SARDITDYGYT
>-|TRBJ1-2|TRBV13
ASSLRAWNGYT
>-|TRBJ1-4|TRBV6-5
ASSSFTGKGEKLF
>TRBD1|TRBJ2-7|TRBV5-1
ASSLWDRSSTYEQY